Here is one T cell receptor beta chain with its context. Its antigen is currently not known. A much larger clone differs by one base, so this may be a read error. Without the conserved terminal phenylalanine or tryptophan, this CDR3 likely stems from a read error. For repertoire sequencing, the TCR beta CDR3 regions were amplified from RNA transcripts. HTBI primers and the Qiagen OneStep RT-PCR kit were used in a first-round RT-PCR, which was followed by a second-round multiplex PCR, size selection and purification. Libraries were sequenced paired-end with 100 bp reads on an Illumina HiSeq2000. The paper's processing steps were these. SOAPnuke was used to process the reads, throwing out any read that had adapters, had uncalled bases, had a mean Phred below 15, or lacked an exact constant-primer or identifier match. COPE v1.2.5 was used to merge the high-quality paired reads. Unique nucleotide sequences were defined as clonotypes and aligned to IMGT TRB V, D and J references using MiTCR v1.1. The analysis was limited to V-J combinations with a frequency above 0.0001, which together covered approximately 99% of repertoires. For each V-J combination, a TCR clonal expansion and chaos score was defined as the ratio of F50 clonal expansion to chaos observed in the TCRdist matrix. Features were reduced by Welch's t-statistics and random forest to approximately 12 V-J combinations, which fed a naive Bayes classifier. The similarity between thyroid and blood repertoires was quantified using the Morisita-Horn index. TCRdb's own reprocessing of the public reads used fastp at Q25 and MiXCR and kept productive beta chains. CDR3 protein duplicates are merged, each entry listing the most common genes and DNA. The V and J calls and clone size come from TCRdb's table, not from the authors' own analysis. Here the sample has 300,000 to 500,000 distinct CDR3 sequences; 15% occur a single time. Of the sample, roughly 7% is held by the ten largest clones.

A patient counted as having stable hyperthyroidism if there was no progression to ophthalmopathy within 18 months of follow-up. Hyperthyroidism patients were newly diagnosed, were aged 18 to 65 years, and had a disease duration under 2 months. Patients were excluded if they had other autoimmune diseases, uncontrolled infections, pregnancy or lactation. Diagnosis relied on clinical symptoms, serum thyroxine, TRAb, thyroid ultrasound and orbital computed tomography. PBMCs were isolated from 7.5 to 10 ml of fresh peripheral blood by Ficoll-Paque density gradient centrifugation. Total RNA was extracted with Trizol reagent and quality-checked on an Agilent 2100 Bioanalyzer. Inclusive of both ends, the CDR3 amounts to 13 amino acids. The retained sequence is limited to the CDR3, 39 bases, with the frame set at the first base. Germline trimming: 6 bases from V, 5 bases from J; junction bases outside gene matches: 7.

The sample belongs to a study of Graves' ophthalmopathy and Graves' hyperthyroidism (dated by TCRdb to between 2018 and 2020). Regarding the study in general: Peripheral blood samples were taken at the time of initial diagnosis, before any treatment was given. T-cell repertoires of thyroid tissue and blood were compared in about 6 hyperthyroidism patients. Following sampling, methimazole starting at 30 mg daily was administered to hyperthyroidism patients, and high-dose intravenous methylprednisolone was administered to ophthalmopathy patients. To explore V-J signatures distinguishing ophthalmopathy from hyperthyroidism, a discovery set of some 100 patients (roughly 45 ophthalmopathy, over 55 stable hyperthyroidism) was enrolled. In total, 135 blood samples were TCR-sequenced: around 42 ophthalmopathy, 80 or so hyperthyroidism and approximately 17 hyperthyroidism-to-ophthalmopathy patients. The independent validation cohort included approximately 19 hyperthyroidism patients plus 17 patients who later progressed from hyperthyroidism to ophthalmopathy. The 100 discovery patients were randomly split 7:3 into training and test sets. To tell Graves' ophthalmopathy apart from Graves' hyperthyroidism, and to predict which patients would progress to ophthalmopathy, the study relied on TCR beta repertoire signatures.

The investigation overall reported the following: In validation, the model predicted ophthalmopathy progression with about 71% sensitivity and 72.22% specificity; roughly eleven predicted patients were CT-confirmed with GO in a median of approximately six months. In cross-validation, the 13-signature model distinguished ophthalmopathy from stable hyperthyroidism with 85% to 90% sensitivity and 81% to 83% specificity, and in the test set the corresponding values were about 80% and 75%. No statistical method was used to set the sample size in advance, and the investigators knew which group each participant was assigned to. Most expanded thyroid clonotypes with a frequency above 0.001 also appeared in blood, which suggests that blood repertoires may reflect the immune response in the thyroid.

The source of this sequence is a woman aged 18-29 years with stable Graves' hyperthyroidism. Donor details come from another sample of the same person, matched by shared clones. The rearrangement joined TRBV12-3 or TRBV12-4 to TRBJ2-7, and TRBD1 matches 7 of the central bases. The source material was peripheral blood. The DNA is as follows: TGTGCCAGCAGGCCCTCAACAGGGGACGAGCAGTACTAC. Protein translation: CASRPSTGDEQYY.